The subject of this entry is one T cell receptor (beta chain). The specificity of this receptor is unknown. The record has no base qualities; no much larger clone is one base away. These data are taken from a study of beta chain features in type 1 diabetes (dated by TCRdb to the late 2010s). Context from the whole study: No differences in mean age, gender distribution, total cell number or subset yield were found between patients and healthy donors. A total of roughly 98,000,000 sorted cells were examined across all samples, and a strong correlation was observed between cell number per subset and RNA yield. In the study, recently diagnosed type 1 diabetes patients and matched healthy donors were compared on the TCRB repertoires of their sorted circulating CD4+ T cell subsets. Regulatory and stem cell-like memory subsets were isolated from only 8 patients and roughly eight healthy donors, whereas naive and central memory subsets came from all 30 or so donors.

A single peripheral blood draw of about 116 mL on average was collected from each donor into heparinised tubes. Naive, central memory, regulatory and stem cell-like memory CD4+ T cells were sorted on a BD FACSAria II using a panel including CD45RO, CCR7, CD25, CD127, CD95 and CD27. Purity was above 98% for every sorted population. PBMCs were isolated immediately by Lymphoprep density gradient centrifugation and stained directly without culture. To minimize batch effects, samples were stained and sorted in pairs, one healthy donor with one patient per experiment. Paper-wide results and their limitations: HLA sub-analyses involved small numbers of individuals, so any influence of HLA type on TCRB rearrangement remained unresolved. At VDJ recombination sites, type 1 diabetes patients had fewer insertions and more deleted nucleotides, which implies abnormalities in thymic rearrangement. Shorter templates might have been favored by PCR, but patient and control samples were amplified and corrected together, so both groups would have been affected equally by any skew. Because cDNA was sequenced instead of genomic DNA, activated cells with high expression could be over-represented, although the groups did not differ in activation or CD3 levels. In all four CD4+ subsets, TCRB CDR3 length was moderately but significantly shorter in type 1 diabetes patients. The naive, central memory and regulatory TCRB repertoires appeared to resemble one another more closely among patients than among healthy donors.

CDR1 is given as SGHVS and CDR2 as FQNEAQ, both from the germline V gene. V is trimmed back by 6 bases and J by 2 bases, and the junction contains 13 bases that no gene match accounts for. CDR3 length: 16 amino acids, cysteine to phenylalanine. This entry keeps only the CDR3 DNA: 48 bases, framed from base 1. The High Capacity cDNA Reverse Transcription Kit was used to reverse transcribe all of the isolated RNA, meaning that expressed TCRB transcripts were what got sequenced. Deep immunoSEQ sequencing was applied to naive, central memory and regulatory T cell samples, giving an average of about 3.6 million total reads per sample. Sorted cells were lysed in RLT buffer and RNA was extracted with DNase-treated RNeasy Micro or Mini kits, depending on cell number. Each cell subset was processed on its own to prevent cross-contamination, while patient and healthy donor samples were processed together. TCRB sequences were amplified from cDNA with the immunoSEQ multiplex PCR, producing 87-bp fragments spanning the CDR3 region. Amplicons were sequenced on the Illumina HiSeq platform. From the authors' description of their analysis: PCR bias was corrected computationally using synthetic template baselines, and reads within Hamming distance 2 were collapsed, with unmergeable singletons discarded. Reads were aligned to IMGT to assign V, D and J genes, CDR3 length, and insertions or deletions at six rearrangement sites. Clonotype counts were normalized to sorted cell number within each subset before computing true diversity and Gini coefficients with the tcR R package. Repertoire sharing was quantified using the overlap coefficient calculated on TCRB nucleotide sequences. As a proxy for the pre-selection repertoire, out-of-frame TCRB sequences from naive cells were analyzed. TCRdb's version of the immuneACCESS table is confined to in-frame rearrangements and falls short of the full clone set. An unresolved V gene accounts for under half of the shortfall where checked; the remainder is of unknown origin. The V and J calls and clone size were taken over from that table, and D and trimming were inferred from the DNA. Recorded for this sample are about 620,000 clones; 15% to 19% of them occurred a single time. The ten top clones hold roughly 0.098% of the sample.

The sequence is built from TRBV7-8 and TRBJ2-7, with 7 middle bases fitting TRBD1. The sequenced material came from naive CD4+ T cells from blood. The sample's cell subset or site, from its label and the paper: true naive CD4+ T cells. The receptor's source is a man between 18 and 29 years old in good health. The CDR3 protein sequence reads: CASRTRLGGPTYEQYF. The DNA reads as follows: TGTGCCAGCAGGACGCGATTAGGGGGCCCCACCTACGAGCAGTACTTC.